This T cell receptor beta chain is from a study of CD8 T cells in Susac syndrome. Study details: The Susac syndrome patients were therapy-naive, on corticosteroids, or on intravenous immunoglobulin alone at blood draw.

From blood CD8+ and CD4+ T cells, TCR beta sequences were generated. The CDR3 consists of 12 residues. CDR1 and CDR2 (germline): LNHDA, SQIVND (reference sequence). The V end lost 8 bases, the J end lost 3 bases, and 10 bases lay between the germline ends. The authors reverse transcribed roughly 0.5 to 1 ug RNA with random hexamers. immunoSEQ multiplex PCR amplified TCR beta CDR3 across 54 Vbeta, 13 Jbeta. TCRdb processed the immunoSEQ multiplex PCR reads anew with MiXCR; each CDR3 protein has one entry. The sample comprises 210,000 or so distinct CDR3 sequences, about 94% of which are singletons, and around 0.16% rests with the top ten.

This receptor was obtained from a human donor with Susac syndrome. The rearrangement links TRBV19 to TRBJ1-1; D remains ambiguous. Specimen: CD4+ T cells from PBMCs. CDR3 sequence (DNA): TGTGCCAGTCGGAACGTTTACACTGAAGCTTTCTTT. Its protein is CASRNVYTEAFF.